These 6 T cell receptor beta chains share one sample of origin, sequenced in a study of T cell repertoires in cytomegalovirus infection. TCRdb redid the calling of the reads with MiXCR, one entry per CDR3 protein. The sample contains some 680,000 distinct CDR3 sequences, under 40% of which appear only once. Material for sequencing was PBMCs. The origin of the receptors is a human donor in good health (CMV status not recorded). Some clones in this sample may be carry-over from other donors' samples.

The chain recombines TRBV19 with TRBJ2-2; 8 nucleotides match TRBD1. Germline CDR1 and CDR2: LNHDA and SQIVND (reference sequence). CDR3 size: 17 residues. Trimming at V came to 6 bases and at J to 0 bases, leaving 9 bases not matched to a gene. The CDR3 loop reads CASRRQGRPSNTGELFF. Written as DNA, the CDR3 is TGTGCCAGTAGGCGACAGGGGCGCCCTTCGAACACCGGGGAGCTGTTTTTT.

The genes are TRBV11-2 and TRBJ2-1; D gene ambiguous. The CDR3 runs to 14 residues. The germline V gene encodes CDR1 SGHAT and CDR2 FQNNGV. Trimming left V 1 base short and J 8 bases short, with 12 bases between. CDR3 sequence: CASSLGRLWDEQFF. The CDR3 DNA sequence: TGTGCCAGCAGCTTAGGTCGGCTCTGGGATGAGCAGTTCTTC.

J is TRBJ1-5 and V is TRBV6-1; D not certain. Germline values: CDR1 MNHNS, CDR2 SASEGT. The CDR3 contains 15 residues. The ends were cut back, 5 bases at V and 2 bases at J, with 13 bases in the middle. The CDR3 region is CASSPSGRGNQPQHF. CDR3 bases: TGTGCCAGCAGTCCATCGGGTCGGGGCAATCAGCCCCAGCATTTT.

This chain links TRBV20-1 with TRBJ2-1; perhaps TRBD1 as D (6 bases). This CDR3 comprises 11 residues. With 4 bases removed from V and 7 bases from J, the gap between germline ends came to 8 bases. Germline CDR1 DFQATT, CDR2 SNEGSKA (reference sequence). The chain's CDR3 is CSANRENEQFF. For the CDR3, the DNA is TGCAGTGCTAACAGGGAAAATGAGCAGTTCTTC.

The J gene is TRBJ1-5, the V gene TRBV7-4, with D possibly being TRBD1 (5 bases). V lost 2 bases, J lost 7 bases, and 12 bases lay in between. This CDR3 is built from 14 residues. Germline CDR1 reads SGHVT; CDR2 reads SQSDAQ. The CDR3 spells CASSLMGGEQPQHF. The CDR3 nucleotides read TGTGCCAGCAGCTTAATGGGGGGGGAACAGCCCCAGCATTTT.

As to this clonotype: A junction boundary mismatches the germline segment, possibly from a read error. This chain uses TRBV7-6 with TRBJ1-3; D is perhaps TRBD1 (5 bases). The CDR3 has 11 residues. Germline V CDR1 and CDR2: SGHVS, FNYEAQ. The CDR3 loop is CVSRVGNTIYF. CDR3 nucleotide sequence: TGTGTCAGCAGGGTCGGAAACACCATATATTTT.